This is a list of T cell receptor beta chains from one sample in a study of T cell responses to AZD1222 COVID-19 vaccine. The repertoire was sequenced with immunoSEQ multiplex PCR; TCRdb's copy has only in-frame clones and lacks some. The sample lists around 120,000 clones, around nine tenths seen once, with about 1.2% in the top ten. The specimen comprised peripheral blood, sampled on day 0 of AZD1222 vaccination. The receptors were gathered from an adult in good health. Each CDR3 is given with its conserved first and last residue. Fields, in order: V gene, D gene, J gene, clone size, CDR3 DNA, CDR3 protein. D genes are given only for firm matches. Not all rows give a size; the values are once, few, many and, for expanded clones, a class.

v_gene: TRBV19
d_gene: -
j_gene: TRBJ2-5
abundance: -
CDR3nt: TGTGCCAGTAGTGGTCGGAACCAAGAGACCCAGTACTTC
CDR3aa: CASSGRNQETQYF

v_gene: TRBV5-4
d_gene: TRBD2
j_gene: TRBJ2-1
abundance: -
CDR3nt: TGTGCCAGCAGCAACCTAAGCGGGGGGATCTCCTACAATGAGCAGTTCTTC
CDR3aa: CASSNLSGGISYNEQFF

v_gene: TRBV11-2
d_gene: TRBD1
j_gene: TRBJ1-1
abundance: -
CDR3nt: TGTGCCAGCAGCCACCGGACAGGGTTTTATATGAACACTGAAGCTTTCTTT
CDR3aa: CASSHRTGFYMNTEAFF

v_gene: TRBV5-8
d_gene: -
j_gene: TRBJ1-3
abundance: -
CDR3nt: TGTGCCAGCAGCTTGCAATCGGCTGGAAACACCATATATTTT
CDR3aa: CASSLQSAGNTIYF

v_gene: TRBV2
d_gene: -
j_gene: TRBJ1-2
abundance: -
CDR3nt: TGTGCCAGCAGACAGGACCGATCTAACTATGGCTACACCTTC
CDR3aa: CASRQDRSNYGYTF

v_gene: TRBV6-2/TRBV6-3
d_gene: -
j_gene: TRBJ1-2
abundance: -
CDR3nt: TGTGCCAGCAGTTATCCAGGTTTGAACTATGGCTACACCTTC
CDR3aa: CASSYPGLNYGYTF

v_gene: TRBV4-2
d_gene: -
j_gene: TRBJ1-2
abundance: -
CDR3nt: TGTGCCAGCAGCCACCCCGACACCTATAACTATGGCTACACCTTC
CDR3aa: CASSHPDTYNYGYTF

v_gene: TRBV7-8
d_gene: TRBD1
j_gene: TRBJ1-2
abundance: -
CDR3nt: TGTGCCAGCAGCCAGGGGGCGGGGGCGCGGTCGCAATATGGCTACACCTTC
CDR3aa: CASSQGAGARSQYGYTF

v_gene: TRBV7-2
d_gene: -
j_gene: TRBJ1-4
abundance: -
CDR3nt: TGTGCCAGCAGCCCCGTGAGGGCAGATAATGAAAAACTGTTTTTT
CDR3aa: CASSPVRADNEKLFF

v_gene: TRBV6-5
d_gene: -
j_gene: TRBJ2-2
abundance: -
CDR3nt: TGTGCCAGCAGTTCAACAGGGTTTCCCGGGGAGCTGTTTTTT
CDR3aa: CASSSTGFPGELFF

v_gene: TRBV27
d_gene: -
j_gene: TRBJ2-7
abundance: few
CDR3nt: TGTGCCAGCGGACCCGGGGGCGGTTACGAGCAGTACTTC
CDR3aa: CASGPGGGYEQYF

v_gene: TRBV7-8
d_gene: -
j_gene: TRBJ1-6
abundance: once
CDR3nt: TGTGCCAGCAGCTTAGGAGGGTATGGCTATAATTCACCCCTCCACTTT
CDR3aa: CASSLGGYGYNSPLHF

v_gene: TRBV7-9
d_gene: -
j_gene: TRBJ1-2
abundance: -
CDR3nt: TGTGCCAGCAGCTTAGTAGGGGTGTCGGCTAACTATGGCTACACCTTC
CDR3aa: CASSLVGVSANYGYTF

v_gene: TRBV11-2
d_gene: -
j_gene: TRBJ2-7
abundance: -
CDR3nt: TGTGCCAGCAGCCCGGCAAGGGTATCATCCTACGAGCAGTACTTC
CDR3aa: CASSPARVSSYEQYF

v_gene: TRBV29-1
d_gene: -
j_gene: TRBJ1-1
abundance: -
CDR3nt: TGCAGCGTTGAGTTGGTTGAAGCTTTCTTT
CDR3aa: CSVELVEAFF

v_gene: TRBV2
d_gene: -
j_gene: TRBJ1-2
abundance: -
CDR3nt: TGTGCCAGCAGCGCCAGGCGCCATGGCTACACCTTC
CDR3aa: CASSARRHGYTF

v_gene: TRBV19
d_gene: -
j_gene: TRBJ2-5
abundance: -
CDR3nt: TGTGCCAGTAGTTCCATGGGTCGCGAGACCCAGTACTTC
CDR3aa: CASSSMGRETQYF

v_gene: TRBV19
d_gene: -
j_gene: TRBJ2-7
abundance: -
CDR3nt: TGTGCCAGTAGCCCGGGCTACGAGCAGTACTTC
CDR3aa: CASSPGYEQYF

v_gene: TRBV7-2
d_gene: -
j_gene: TRBJ2-7
abundance: -
CDR3nt: TGTGCCAGCAGCTTAGTTCCGGACAGTGGGGAGCAGTACTTC
CDR3aa: CASSLVPDSGEQYF

v_gene: TRBV9
d_gene: -
j_gene: TRBJ1-5
abundance: few
CDR3nt: TGTGCCAGCAGCCCGGGACTGAATAGCAATCAGCCCCAGCATTTT
CDR3aa: CASSPGLNSNQPQHF

v_gene: TRBV3-1/TRBV3-2
d_gene: TRBD2
j_gene: TRBJ2-3
abundance: -
CDR3nt: TGTGCCAGCAGCCAGCGGGGGTCGGATACGCAGTATTTT
CDR3aa: CASSQRGSDTQYF

v_gene: TRBV30
d_gene: -
j_gene: TRBJ2-2
abundance: -
CDR3nt: TGTGCCTGGAGTTTGTCCCCCGGGGAGCTGTTTTTT
CDR3aa: CAWSLSPGELFF

v_gene: TRBV20-1
d_gene: TRBD1
j_gene: TRBJ1-5
abundance: -
CDR3nt: TGCAGTGCTAGTAGTGGGACAGGGGGAGGTCAGCCCCAGCATTTT
CDR3aa: CSASSGTGGGQPQHF

v_gene: TRBV6-5
d_gene: TRBD1
j_gene: TRBJ2-7
abundance: -
CDR3nt: TGTGCCAGCGGGAATCGAGGGGGCGGCTACGAGCAGTACTTC
CDR3aa: CASGNRGGGYEQYF

v_gene: TRBV19
d_gene: TRBD1
j_gene: TRBJ2-6
abundance: -
CDR3nt: TGTGCCAGTAGTGTAGGGACAGGGGTGGATGGGGCCAACGTCCTGACTTTC
CDR3aa: CASSVGTGVDGANVLTF

v_gene: TRBV27
d_gene: TRBD2
j_gene: TRBJ2-1
abundance: -
CDR3nt: TGTGCCAGCAGTTACCCTCTGGCGGGGGGCTACAATGAGCAGTTCTTC
CDR3aa: CASSYPLAGGYNEQFF

v_gene: TRBV5-1
d_gene: -
j_gene: TRBJ1-1
abundance: -
CDR3nt: TGCGCCAGCAGCTTCGACAAGAACACTGAAGCTTTCTTT
CDR3aa: CASSFDKNTEAFF

v_gene: TRBV12-3/TRBV12-4
d_gene: -
j_gene: TRBJ1-1
abundance: -
CDR3nt: TGTGCCAGCAGCAGGGCCCCGGACACTGAAGCTTTCTTT
CDR3aa: CASSRAPDTEAFF

v_gene: TRBV4-1
d_gene: -
j_gene: TRBJ2-7
abundance: -
CDR3nt: TGCGCCAGCAGCACTCACAGCGAACCCTTTTACGAGCAGTACTTC
CDR3aa: CASSTHSEPFYEQYF

v_gene: TRBV7-9
d_gene: -
j_gene: TRBJ2-7
abundance: few
CDR3nt: TGTGCCAGCAGCCCGAGGACTTCCACCCATTACGAGCAGTACTTC
CDR3aa: CASSPRTSTHYEQYF

v_gene: TRBV12-5
d_gene: -
j_gene: TRBJ1-6
abundance: -
CDR3nt: TGTGCTAGTGGTCAAAACTCCTATAATTCACCCCTCCACTTT
CDR3aa: CASGQNSYNSPLHF

v_gene: TRBV19
d_gene: -
j_gene: TRBJ1-5
abundance: once
CDR3nt: TGTGCCAGTACTTACGGGGGGCTAGGGGGCAATCAGCCCCAGCATTTT
CDR3aa: CASTYGGLGGNQPQHF

v_gene: TRBV9
d_gene: TRBD2
j_gene: TRBJ2-3
abundance: once
CDR3nt: TGTGCCAGCAGCGCCGGGACTAGCGGGCCCACAGATACGCAGTATTTT
CDR3aa: CASSAGTSGPTDTQYF

v_gene: TRBV6-5
d_gene: TRBD1
j_gene: TRBJ2-7
abundance: -
CDR3nt: TGTGCCAGCAGCAATCGCGGACAGGGGACCTCGCAGTACTTC
CDR3aa: CASSNRGQGTSQYF

v_gene: TRBV5-1
d_gene: -
j_gene: TRBJ1-1
abundance: -
CDR3nt: TGCGCCAGCAACTTTGGCCCAGGAAACACTGAAGCTTTCTTT
CDR3aa: CASNFGPGNTEAFF

v_gene: TRBV3-1/TRBV3-2
d_gene: TRBD2
j_gene: TRBJ2-7
abundance: -
CDR3nt: TGTGCCAGCAGCCAAGTCCGTCAGACTAGCGGGGAGGATCTGTACTTC
CDR3aa: CASSQVRQTSGEDLYF

v_gene: TRBV4-2
d_gene: TRBD1
j_gene: TRBJ1-1
abundance: few
CDR3nt: TGTGCCAGCAGCCTACAGGGGTCGGAGGACACTGAAGCTTTCTTT
CDR3aa: CASSLQGSEDTEAFF

v_gene: TRBV7-9
d_gene: TRBD1
j_gene: TRBJ1-1
abundance: -
CDR3nt: TGTGCCAGCAGACGGGACAGAAGCATGAACACTGAAGCTTTCTTT
CDR3aa: CASRRDRSMNTEAFF

v_gene: TRBV6-5
d_gene: -
j_gene: TRBJ1-1
abundance: -
CDR3nt: TGTGCCAGCACCAATACACTGGGAAACACTGAAGCTTTCTTT
CDR3aa: CASTNTLGNTEAFF

v_gene: TRBV19
d_gene: -
j_gene: TRBJ1-4
abundance: -
CDR3nt: TGTGCCAGTACCCCGTCATCCTCGGTGGCCGAAAAACTGTTTTTT
CDR3aa: CASTPSSSVAEKLFF

v_gene: TRBV5-6
d_gene: -
j_gene: TRBJ2-7
abundance: -
CDR3nt: TGTGCCAGCAGCCCCGGCTCCTACGAGCAGTACTTC
CDR3aa: CASSPGSYEQYF

v_gene: TRBV7-2
d_gene: TRBD1
j_gene: TRBJ1-1
abundance: -
CDR3nt: TGTGCCAGCAGCGTCAACAGGGGCAGCGGAGCTTTCTTT
CDR3aa: CASSVNRGSGAFF

v_gene: TRBV5-4
d_gene: -
j_gene: TRBJ1-5
abundance: -
CDR3nt: TGTGCCAGCAGCTTGGGGGGGGCGAATAGCAATCAGCCCCAGCATTTT
CDR3aa: CASSLGGANSNQPQHF

v_gene: TRBV3-1/TRBV3-2
d_gene: TRBD1
j_gene: TRBJ1-2
abundance: -
CDR3nt: TGTGCCAGCAGCCCATCAATCAGGGGGGCGCGCGGCTACACCTTC
CDR3aa: CASSPSIRGARGYTF

v_gene: TRBV4-1
d_gene: -
j_gene: TRBJ2-3
abundance: once
CDR3nt: TGCGCCAGCAGCCAAGTGGGTGACCAACCCGCGCAGTATTTT
CDR3aa: CASSQVGDQPAQYF

v_gene: TRBV5-6
d_gene: -
j_gene: TRBJ1-6
abundance: -
CDR3nt: TGTGCCAGCGGCCCTGCTGGGAGCTCCTATAATTCACCCCTCCACTTT
CDR3aa: CASGPAGSSYNSPLHF

v_gene: TRBV6-5
d_gene: TRBD1
j_gene: TRBJ1-4
abundance: -
CDR3nt: TGTGCCAGCAGTTTGACAGGGGTCGTACGGGAAAAACTGTTTTTT
CDR3aa: CASSLTGVVREKLFF

v_gene: TRBV27
d_gene: -
j_gene: TRBJ1-2
abundance: -
CDR3nt: TGTGCCAGCAGGCTACAGGGAACCTATGGCTACACCTTC
CDR3aa: CASRLQGTYGYTF

v_gene: TRBV4-1
d_gene: -
j_gene: TRBJ2-7
abundance: -
CDR3nt: TGCGCCAGCAGCCCCCAACCCCAGTACTTC
CDR3aa: CASSPQPQYF

v_gene: TRBV5-1
d_gene: -
j_gene: TRBJ1-2
abundance: -
CDR3nt: TGCGCCAGCAGCCCAGGACAGAACTCGCTCTATGGCTACACCTTC
CDR3aa: CASSPGQNSLYGYTF

v_gene: TRBV4-1
d_gene: -
j_gene: TRBJ1-2
abundance: -
CDR3nt: TGCGCCAGCACCGAATCGCCGAGCAGGGACGGTGGCTACACCTTC
CDR3aa: CASTESPSRDGGYTF

v_gene: TRBV7-2
d_gene: TRBD1
j_gene: TRBJ1-6
abundance: -
CDR3nt: TGTGCCAGCAGCCCGACAGGGGGCGGCTCACCCCTCCACTTT
CDR3aa: CASSPTGGGSPLHF

v_gene: TRBV6-2/TRBV6-3
d_gene: -
j_gene: TRBJ2-7
abundance: -
CDR3nt: TGTGCCAGCAGCCCCGCGGCGGACCAGTACTTC
CDR3aa: CASSPAADQYF

v_gene: TRBV19
d_gene: -
j_gene: TRBJ1-1
abundance: -
CDR3nt: TGTGCCAGTAAGTTCGGAGACTTCGGACGGAACACTGAAGCTTTCTTT
CDR3aa: CASKFGDFGRNTEAFF

v_gene: TRBV5-6
d_gene: TRBD1
j_gene: TRBJ1-6
abundance: -
CDR3nt: TGTGCCAGCAGCTTGGGACAGGGGGTAGGGTCACCCCTCCACTTT
CDR3aa: CASSLGQGVGSPLHF

v_gene: TRBV16
d_gene: -
j_gene: TRBJ2-7
abundance: -
CDR3nt: TGTGCCAGCAGCCGTCCAAATCAAGGGGACGAGCAGTACTTC
CDR3aa: CASSRPNQGDEQYF

v_gene: TRBV5-8
d_gene: TRBD1
j_gene: TRBJ1-2
abundance: -
CDR3nt: TGTGCCAGCAGCTTATCAGGGGGTCTCTATGGCTACACCTTC
CDR3aa: CASSLSGGLYGYTF